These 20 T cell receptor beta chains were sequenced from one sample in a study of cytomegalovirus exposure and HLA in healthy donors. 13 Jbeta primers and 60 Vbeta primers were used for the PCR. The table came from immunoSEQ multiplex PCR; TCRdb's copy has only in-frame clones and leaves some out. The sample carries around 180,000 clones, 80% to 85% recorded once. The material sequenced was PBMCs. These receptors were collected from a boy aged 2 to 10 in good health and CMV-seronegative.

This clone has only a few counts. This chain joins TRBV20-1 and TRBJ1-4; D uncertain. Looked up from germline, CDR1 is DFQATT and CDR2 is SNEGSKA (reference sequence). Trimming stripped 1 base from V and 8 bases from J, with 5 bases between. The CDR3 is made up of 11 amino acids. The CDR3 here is CSARVLEKLFF. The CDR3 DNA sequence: TGCAGTGCTAGAGTACTCGAAAAACTGTTTTTT.

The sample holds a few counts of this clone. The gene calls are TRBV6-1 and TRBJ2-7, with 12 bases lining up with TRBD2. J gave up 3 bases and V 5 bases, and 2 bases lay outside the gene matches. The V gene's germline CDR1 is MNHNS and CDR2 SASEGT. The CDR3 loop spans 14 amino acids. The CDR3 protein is CASSRTSGDYEQYV. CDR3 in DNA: TGTGCCAGCAGTCGGACTAGCGGGGACTACGAGCAGTACGTC.

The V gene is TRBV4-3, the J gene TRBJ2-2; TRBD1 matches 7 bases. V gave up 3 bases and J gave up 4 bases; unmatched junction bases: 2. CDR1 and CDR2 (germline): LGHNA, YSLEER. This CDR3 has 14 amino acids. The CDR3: CASSHGTATGELFF. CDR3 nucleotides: TGCGCCAGCAGCCACGGGACAGCCACCGGGGAGCTGTTTTTT.

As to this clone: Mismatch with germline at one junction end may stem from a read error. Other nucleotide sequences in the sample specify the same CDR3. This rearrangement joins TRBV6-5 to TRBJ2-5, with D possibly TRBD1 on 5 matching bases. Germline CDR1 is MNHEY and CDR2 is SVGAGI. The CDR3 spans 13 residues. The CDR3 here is CASAAREKETQYF. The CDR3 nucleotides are TGCGCCAGCGCCGCCAGGGAAAAGGAGACCCAGTACTTC.

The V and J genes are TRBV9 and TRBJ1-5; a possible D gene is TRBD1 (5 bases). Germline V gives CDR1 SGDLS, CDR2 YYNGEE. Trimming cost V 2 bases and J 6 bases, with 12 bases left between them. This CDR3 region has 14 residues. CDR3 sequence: CASSVDSGPQPQHF. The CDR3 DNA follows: TGTGCCAGCAGCGTCGACAGTGGCCCTCAGCCCCAGCATTTT.

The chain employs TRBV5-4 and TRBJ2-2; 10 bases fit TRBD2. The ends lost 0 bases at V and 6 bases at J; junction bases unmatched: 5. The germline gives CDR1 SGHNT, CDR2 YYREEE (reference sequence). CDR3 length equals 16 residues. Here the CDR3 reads CASSLGSGGYPGELFF. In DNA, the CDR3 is TGTGCCAGCAGCTTGGGTAGCGGGGGGTACCCCGGGGAGCTGTTTTTT.

CDR3: CSVGGLAVETQYF. The DNA for the CDR3 is TGCAGCGTTGGGGGACTAGCCGTGGAGACCCAGTACTTC. This chain uses TRBV29-1 with TRBJ2-5; 9 bases map to TRBD2. The junction had 5 bases not matched to a gene; V was cut back by 4 bases and J by 5 bases. CDR3 length equals 13 residues. Germline CDR1 SQVTM, CDR2 ANQGSEA.

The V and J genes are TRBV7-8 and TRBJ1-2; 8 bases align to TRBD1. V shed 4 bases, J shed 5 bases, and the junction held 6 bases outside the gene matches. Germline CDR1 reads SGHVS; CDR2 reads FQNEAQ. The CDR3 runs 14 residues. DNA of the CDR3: TGTGCCAGCAGCTCCGGACAGGGCCGATATGGCTACACCTTC. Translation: CASSSGQGRYGYTF.

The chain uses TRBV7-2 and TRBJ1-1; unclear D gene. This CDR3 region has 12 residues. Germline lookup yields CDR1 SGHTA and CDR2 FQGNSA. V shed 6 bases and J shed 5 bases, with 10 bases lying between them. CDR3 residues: CASSYFLTEAFF. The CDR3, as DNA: TGTGCCAGCAGTTATTTCCTAACTGAAGCTTTCTTT. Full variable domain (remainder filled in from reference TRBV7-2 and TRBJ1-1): GAGVSQSPSNKVTEKGKDVELRCDPISGHTALYWYRQSLGQGLEFLIYFQGNSAPDKSGLPSDRFSAERTGGSVSTLTIQRTQQEDSAVYLCASSYFLTEAFFGQGTRLTVV.

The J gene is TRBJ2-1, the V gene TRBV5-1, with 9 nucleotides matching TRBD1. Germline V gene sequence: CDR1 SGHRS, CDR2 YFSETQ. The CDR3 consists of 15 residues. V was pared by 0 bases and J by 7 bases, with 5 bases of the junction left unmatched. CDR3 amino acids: CASSLVQGAGNEQFF. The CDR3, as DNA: TGCGCCAGCAGCTTGGTACAGGGGGCGGGGAATGAGCAGTTCTTC.

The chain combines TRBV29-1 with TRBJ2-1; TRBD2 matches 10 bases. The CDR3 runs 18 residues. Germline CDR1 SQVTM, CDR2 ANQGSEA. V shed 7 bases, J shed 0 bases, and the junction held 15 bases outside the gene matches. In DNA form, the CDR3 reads TGCAGCGCCCCCCGGGGAGCGGGAGGGCTTAGCTCCTACAATGAGCAGTTCTTC. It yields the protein CSAPRGAGGLSSYNEQFF.

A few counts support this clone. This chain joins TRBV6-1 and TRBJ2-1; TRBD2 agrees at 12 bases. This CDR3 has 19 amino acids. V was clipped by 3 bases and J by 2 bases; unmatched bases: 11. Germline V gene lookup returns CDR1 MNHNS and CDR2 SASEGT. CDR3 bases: TGTGCCAGCAGTGACGGGTCTAGCGGGGGGGCCAGTGCCTACAATGAGCAGTTCTTC. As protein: CASSDGSSGGASAYNEQFF.

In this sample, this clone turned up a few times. The CDR3 nucleotides are TGTGCCAGCAGTACTGCGGCAGATACGCAGTATTTT. As protein: CASSTAADTQYF. The chain recombines TRBV25-1 with TRBJ2-3; no clear D gene. Germline CDR1 and CDR2: MGHDK and SYGVNS. The V end lost 5 bases, the J end lost 4 bases, and 7 bases lay between the germline ends. The CDR3 contains 12 residues.

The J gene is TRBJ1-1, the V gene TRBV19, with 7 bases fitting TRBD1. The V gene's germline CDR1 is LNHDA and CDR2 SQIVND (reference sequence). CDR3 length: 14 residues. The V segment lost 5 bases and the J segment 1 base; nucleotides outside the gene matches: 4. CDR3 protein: CASSWDSKNTEAFF. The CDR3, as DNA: TGTGCCAGTAGTTGGGACAGCAAGAACACTGAAGCTTTCTTT.

DNA for the CDR3: TGCGCCAGCAGCTCCAACCAGGGGGCCCAGTACTTC. It is translated as CASSSNQGAQYF. The V gene is TRBV5-1, the J gene TRBJ2-5; 7 bases fit TRBD1. The CDR3 sequence is 12 residues long. Germline V gene lookup returns CDR1 SGHRS and CDR2 YFSETQ. The ends lost 3 bases at V and 9 bases at J; junction bases unmatched: 5.

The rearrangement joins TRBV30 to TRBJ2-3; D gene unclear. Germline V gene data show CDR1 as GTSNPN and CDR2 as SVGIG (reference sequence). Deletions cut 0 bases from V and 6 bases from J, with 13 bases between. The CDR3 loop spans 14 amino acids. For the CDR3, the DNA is TGTGCCTGGAGTGTATCCGCTAGTTACGATACGCAGTATTTT. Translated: CAWSVSASYDTQYF.

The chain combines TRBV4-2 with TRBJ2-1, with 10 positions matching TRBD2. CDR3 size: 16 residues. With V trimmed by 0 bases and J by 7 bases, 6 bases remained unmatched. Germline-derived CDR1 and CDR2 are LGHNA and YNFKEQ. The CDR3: CASSQDWTSGSNEQFF. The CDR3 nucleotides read TGTGCCAGCAGCCAAGATTGGACTAGCGGTAGTAATGAGCAGTTCTTC.

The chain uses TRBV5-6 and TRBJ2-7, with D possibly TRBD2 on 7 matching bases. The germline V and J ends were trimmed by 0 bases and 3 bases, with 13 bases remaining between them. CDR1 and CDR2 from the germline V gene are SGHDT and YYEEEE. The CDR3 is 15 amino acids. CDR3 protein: CASSLAAGAGYEQYV. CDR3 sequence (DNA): TGTGCCAGCAGCTTGGCCGCGGGGGCGGGCTACGAGCAGTACGTC.

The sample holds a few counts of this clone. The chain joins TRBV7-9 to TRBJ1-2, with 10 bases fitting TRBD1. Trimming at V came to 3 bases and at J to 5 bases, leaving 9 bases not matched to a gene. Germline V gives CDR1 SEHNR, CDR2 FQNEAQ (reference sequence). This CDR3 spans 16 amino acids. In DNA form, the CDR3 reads TGTGCCAGCAGCTTCCTTTCGGGACAGGGGATTTATGGCTACACCTTC. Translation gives CASSFLSGQGIYGYTF. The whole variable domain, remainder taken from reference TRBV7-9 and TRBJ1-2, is DTGVSQNPRHKITKRGQNVTFRCDPISEHNRLYWYRQTLGQGPEFLTYFQNEAQLEKSRLLSDRFSAERPKGSFSTLEIQRTEQGDSAMYLCASSFLSGQGIYGYTFGSGTRLTVV.

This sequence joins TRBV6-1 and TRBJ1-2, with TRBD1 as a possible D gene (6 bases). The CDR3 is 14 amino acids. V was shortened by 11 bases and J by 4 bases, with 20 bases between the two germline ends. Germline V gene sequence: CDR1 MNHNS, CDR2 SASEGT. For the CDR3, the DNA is TGTGCCGTTGGTCGGGGGGCAAACCCCTATGGCTACACCTTC. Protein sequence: CAVGRGANPYGYTF.